The clone carrying this T cell receptor beta chain has a single count. The CDR3 extends over 12 amino acids. V lost 6 bases, J lost 2 bases, and 6 bases lay in between. Germline CDR1 and CDR2: SEHNR and FQNEAQ (reference sequence). Methods used by the authors: Amplified reference gene primers provided the basis for estimating nucleated cell counts. The protocol was immunoSEQ multiplex PCR, while the TCRdb copy is restricted to in-frame clones and leaves out a portion. That table gives V, J and clone size, and the DNA gave D and trimming. The profile shows some 220,000 clones, 85% of them singletons. The data were taken from a study of blood T cell repertoires in COVID-19. About the study: Sample material is recorded as cDNA or gDNA derived from T cells, B-cell-depleted T cells, or PBMCs.

Seattle-derived patients entered the study during active infection and were followed longitudinally. The sample taken for sequencing was peripheral blood. This rearrangement joins TRBV7-9 to TRBJ2-3; D is undetermined. The sequence was obtained from a woman between 65 and 79 years old with COVID-19, enrolled during active disease. The DNA for the CDR3 is TGTGCCAGCAGTTTCCTCACAGATACGCAGTATTTT. This encodes CASSFLTDTQYF. The full variable domain, in which reference TRBV7-9 and TRBJ2-3 provide the parts outside the CDR3, is DTGVSQNPRHKITKRGQNVTFRCDPISEHNRLYWYRQTLGQGPEFLTYFQNEAQLEKSRLLSDRFSAERPKGSFSTLEIQRTEQGDSAMYLCASSFLTDTQYFGPGTRLTVL.